Below are 17 T cell receptor beta chains sequenced from a single sample in a study of ipilimumab plus nivolumab after autologous stem cell transplantation. The table came from immunoSEQ multiplex PCR; TCRdb's copy has only in-frame clones and leaves some out. The sample lists around 45,000 clones; roughly 84% were seen once. Material: PBMCs, obtained in a trial of ipilimumab plus nivolumab as post-transplant consolidation. These TCRs come from a male donor with multiple myeloma.

DNA of the CDR3: TGCGCCAGCAGCCAAGCAGGCGGGACAGGTTTCACTGAAGCTTTCTTT. Amino acid sequence: CASSQAGGTGFTEAFF. The chain employs TRBV4-1 and TRBJ1-1, with 8 bases fitting TRBD1. The CDR3 is 16 residues long. Per germline, CDR1 MGHRA and CDR2 YSYEKL. The J segment lost 4 bases and the V segment lost 1 base, leaving 8 bases of the junction unmatched.

J is TRBJ2-7 and V is TRBV7-9, with D maybe TRBD2 (7 bases). CDR1 and CDR2 (germline): SEHNR, FQNEAQ (reference sequence). Deletions cut 7 bases from V and 7 bases from J, with 17 bases between. There are 13 residues in the CDR3. CDR3 sequence (DNA): TGTGCCAGCACCCGAGCCGAGGGGGGGGAGCAGTACTTC. As protein: CASTRAEGGEQYF. Full variable domain (missing parts from reference TRBV7-9 and TRBJ2-7): DTGVSQNPRHKITKRGQNVTFRCDPISEHNRLYWYRQTLGQGPEFLTYFQNEAQLEKSRLLSDRFSAERPKGSFSTLEIQRTEQGDSAMYLCASTRAEGGEQYFGPGTRLTVT.

This clone was seen once. The chain has TRBV2 and TRBJ2-3; D unresolved. V lost 1 base and J lost 2, with 4 bases in between. Germline loops: CDR1 SNHLY, CDR2 FYNNEI. CDR3 length: 13 residues. Here the CDR3 reads CASSEDLTDTQYF. The CDR3 DNA is TGTGCCAGCAGTGAAGACCTCACAGATACGCAGTATTTT.

About this clone: One junction end does not reproduce the germline sequence, and a read error may be involved. Distinct nucleotide sequences in the sample also encode this CDR3. The genes are TRBV7-9 and TRBJ1-1; no reliable D call. The CDR3 runs to 14 residues. In germline, CDR1 is SEHNR, CDR2 FQNEAQ (reference sequence). The CDR3 sequence is CASSLGGRWAEAFF. CDR3 nucleotide sequence: TGTGCCAGCAGCTTAGGCGGCCGGTGGGCTGAGGCTTTCTTT. Filled out from reference TRBV7-9 and TRBJ1-1, the complete variable domain reads DTGVSQNPRHKITKRGQNVTFRCDPISEHNRLYWYRQTLGQGPEFLTYFQNEAQLEKSRLLSDRFSAERPKGSFSTLEIQRTEQGDSAMYLCASSLGGRWAEAFFGQGTRLTVV.

The V call is TRBV18, the J call TRBJ2-5; D is undetermined. Trimming took off 5 bases at V and 1 base at J, with 11 bases between the two ends. Germline-derived CDR1 and CDR2 are KGHSH and LQKENI. The CDR3 contains 14 residues. CDR3 bases: TGTGCCAGCTCAGCAAGACTGAGCCAAGAGACCCAGTACTTC. It yields the protein CASSARLSQETQYF.

The chain's CDR3 is CASSIGQSYEQYF. The CDR3 DNA follows: TGTGCCAGCAGTATTGGACAGTCCTACGAGCAGTACTTC. This rearrangement joins TRBV27 to TRBJ2-7; possibly TRBD1 for D (6 bases). Per germline, CDR1 MNHEY and CDR2 SMNVEV (reference sequence). There are 13 residues in the CDR3. The V end was cut by 5 bases, the J end by 1 base, with 9 bases between.

This sequence joins TRBV19 and TRBJ2-7, with TRBD2 as a possible D gene (6 bases). From germline, CDR1 is LNHDA and CDR2 SQIVND (reference sequence). The CDR3 covers 13 residues. Trimming pared 3 bases from V and 4 bases from J, leaving 10 bases between. CDR3 region: CASSMAGRYEQYF. The CDR3 nucleotides read TGTGCCAGTAGTATGGCAGGGAGGTACGAGCAGTACTTC.

This sequence joins TRBV27 and TRBJ2-5; 7 bases fit TRBD1. The J call is in doubt because the DNA end fits TRBJ2-7 better. CDR1 and CDR2 from the germline V gene are MNHEY and SMNVEV (reference sequence). The CDR3 runs 13 residues. CDR3 sequence: CASRWTGNYEQYF. CDR3 coding DNA: TGTGCCAGCAGATGGACAGGCAACTACGAGCAGTACTTC.

The chain joins TRBV23-1 to TRBJ2-5; D not certain. TRBV23-1 is designated an ORF whose function remains uncertain. Trimming removed 0 bases from V and 3 bases from J, with 14 bases in between. The CDR3 has 16 residues. The DNA for the CDR3 is TGCGCCAGCAGTCAATCGAACCTTCCCGCCAAAGAGACCCAGTACTTC. Protein: CASSQSNLPAKETQYF.

The rearrangement joins TRBV10-3 to TRBJ2-7; D possibly matches TRBD1 or TRBD2 (5 bases each). Germline V CDR1 and CDR2: ENHRY, SYGVKD. The CDR3 is 16 amino acids. Trimming removed 5 bases at V and 0 bases at J, with 17 bases between. CDR3 in DNA: TGTGCCATCAGTCCCCTGGGACGTAGAGGCTCCTACGAGCAGTACTTC. It specifies CAISPLGRRGSYEQYF.

The CDR3 protein is CASSPTGGTEAFF. Here the CDR3 DNA reads TGTGCCAGCTCACCCACAGGGGGCACTGAAGCTTTCTTT. The chain combines TRBV18 with TRBJ1-1; 8 nucleotides line up with TRBD1. Germline lookup yields CDR1 KGHSH and CDR2 LQKENI. The CDR3 runs 13 residues. V was pared by 3 bases and J by 4 bases, with 1 base of the junction left unmatched. Variable domain in full (rest from reference TRBV18 and TRBJ1-1): NAGVMQNPRHLVRRRGQEARLRCSPMKGHSHVYWYRQLPEEGLKFMVYLQKENIIDESGMPKERFSAEFPKEGPSILRIQQVVRGDSAAYFCASSPTGGTEAFFGQGTRLTVV.

This chain connects TRBV11-2 to TRBJ1-2, with TRBD1 as a possible D gene (5 bases). This CDR3 has 17 residues. In germline, CDR1 is SGHAT, CDR2 FQNNGV. V lost 5 bases, J lost 6 bases, and 25 bases lay in between. The CDR3 loop is CASSQRLEAGSNDGYTF. CDR3 bases: TGTGCCAGCAGCCAAAGGCTGGAGGCAGGGTCAAATGATGGCTACACCTTC.

The chain combines TRBV6-5 with TRBJ2-7; no clear D gene. Germline V CDR1 and CDR2: MNHEY, SVGAGI. The CDR3 has 11 amino acids. V was shortened by 5 bases and J by 1 base, with 3 bases between the two germline ends. CDR3 region: CASSISYEQYF. The CDR3 DNA reads as TGTGCCAGCAGTATATCCTACGAGCAGTACTTC.

The V gene is TRBV7-2, the J gene TRBJ1-1, with D unresolved. The CDR3 spans 15 residues. V lost 3 bases to trimming and J lost 3 bases, with 14 bases between them. Germline lookup yields CDR1 SGHTA and CDR2 FQGNSA. The CDR3 DNA reads as TGTGCCAGCAGCTTCCCCTCGACCGGGGACACTGAAGCTTTCTTT. Its translation is CASSFPSTGDTEAFF.

In its sample, this clone was seen a few times. This sequence joins TRBV5-6 and TRBJ1-4; D gene ambiguous. This CDR3 spans 13 amino acids. V dropped 0 bases and J dropped 4 bases, with 4 bases sitting between them. CDR1 and CDR2 (germline): SGHDT, YYEEEE. CDR3 DNA: TGTGCCAGCAGCTTGGGCGGTAATGAAAAACTGTTTTTT. Translated, it gives CASSLGGNEKLFF.

The V call is TRBV5-1, the J call TRBJ2-3; D may be TRBD1 (5 bases). V was clipped by 2 bases and J by 1 base, with 14 bases between them. Germline V gene sequence: CDR1 SGHRS, CDR2 YFSETQ. This CDR3 comprises 16 residues. CDR3 nucleotides: TGCGCCAGCAGCTTCATGCAGGGAAAGGGCACAGATACGCAGTATTTT. Translation gives CASSFMQGKGTDTQYF.

This clone was observed a single time. V and J are TRBV18 and TRBJ2-1, with a possible D match to TRBD2 (6 bases). The length of the CDR3 is 16 residues. Germline CDR1 reads KGHSH; CDR2 reads LQKENI. Trimming removed 3 bases from V and 3 bases from J, with 15 bases in between. CDR3 sequence: CASSPLGSGNYNEQFF. Here the CDR3 DNA reads TGTGCCAGCTCACCGCTCGGTAGCGGCAACTACAATGAGCAGTTCTTC.